The 11 T cell receptor beta chains in this list originate from one sample, sequenced in a study of control samples from healthy donors and cancer patients. Sequenced by immunoSEQ multiplex PCR; TCRdb stores in-frame clones only, minus some. This table holds roughly 18,000 clones, approximately 86% found once. Sequencing was performed on PBMCs. Receptor source: a woman in her seventies with colorectal cancer.

This rearrangement joins TRBV11-3 to TRBJ2-7; maybe TRBD2 (7 bases). Germline CDR1 SGHNT, CDR2 YENEEA. Trimming shortened V by 5 bases and J by 3 bases, and 14 bases separated the two germline ends. The CDR3 totals 14 residues. The CDR3 nucleotides read TGTGCCAGCAGCCGGGGGGCGGAAGGCTACGAGCAGTACTTC. Translating gives CASSRGAEGYEQYF.

The rearrangement joins TRBV6-6 to TRBJ2-7, with a tentative D call TRBD2 (5 bases). Trimming took off 7 bases at V and 7 bases at J, with 23 bases between the two ends. Germline loops: CDR1 MNHNY, CDR2 SVGAGI (reference sequence). The CDR3 contains 15 residues. CDR3 DNA sequence: TGTGCCAGCACCCCGAAGAGGGATCCAGGCGGGGAGCAGTACTTC. Translating it yields CASTPKRDPGGEQYF.

V usage is TRBV29-1 and J usage is TRBJ2-3; 8 nucleotides agree with TRBD1. Germline V gives CDR1 SQVTM, CDR2 ANQGSEA. CDR3 size: 12 residues. The trim removed 7 bases at V and 3 bases at J, leaving 3 bases unmatched. The CDR3 DNA reads TGCAGCGGGGGACAGGCGACAGATACGCAGTATTTT. Translating it yields CSGGQATDTQYF.

The rearrangement joins TRBV30 to TRBJ2-3; D gene ambiguous. V was trimmed by 4 bases and J by 5 bases, leaving 10 bases between them. The germline CDR1 and CDR2 sequences are GTSNPN and SVGIG (reference sequence). The CDR3 consists of 12 residues. CDR3 residues: CAWKGWGDTQYF. Here the CDR3 DNA reads TGTGCCTGGAAGGGTTGGGGAGATACGCAGTATTTT.

The rearrangement joins TRBV24-1 to TRBJ2-1; 8 bases agree with TRBD1. The CDR3 has 14 residues. After removal of 9 bases from V and 4 bases from J, the junction contained 7 bases not matched to a gene. The germline V gene encodes CDR1 KGHDR and CDR2 SFDVKD. The CDR3 reads CATAPGGRYNEQFF. The CDR3 nucleotides read TGTGCCACCGCGCCAGGGGGCCGGTACAATGAGCAGTTCTTC.

This chain joins TRBV7-9 and TRBJ2-3; a weak D match, TRBD2 (6 bases). The germline CDR1 and CDR2 sequences are SEHNR and FQNEAQ (reference sequence). The CDR3 is made up of 17 amino acids. The V and J ends lost 3 bases and 3 bases respectively, with 19 bases between them. The CDR3 is CASSFGVWGVMTDTQYF. CDR3 nucleotide sequence: TGTGCCAGCAGCTTCGGGGTCTGGGGGGTTATGACAGATACGCAGTATTTT. The full variable domain, completed using reference TRBV7-9 and TRBJ2-3, is DTGVSQNPRHKITKRGQNVTFRCDPISEHNRLYWYRQTLGQGPEFLTYFQNEAQLEKSRLLSDRFSAERPKGSFSTLEIQRTEQGDSAMYLCASSFGVWGVMTDTQYFGPGTRLTVL.

The CDR3 spells CASSFTGVGSEKLFF. Here the CDR3 DNA reads TGTGCCAGCAGCTTTACAGGGGTGGGCAGTGAAAAACTGTTTTTT. This chain uses TRBV5-6 with TRBJ1-4; 7 bases align to TRBD1. V shed 2 bases, J shed 7 bases, and the junction held 8 bases outside the gene matches. The CDR3 loop spans 15 amino acids. Germline lookup yields CDR1 SGHDT and CDR2 YYEEEE.

The chain combines TRBV11-2 with TRBJ2-1, with 9 bases identical to TRBD2. Germline V gene data show CDR1 as SGHAT and CDR2 as FQNNGV. Trimming removed 6 bases from V and 0 bases from J; junction bases left unmatched: 6. CDR3 length: 16 residues. CDR3 in amino acids: CASRLAGSLSYNEQFF. CDR3 sequence (DNA): TGTGCCAGCAGGCTAGCGGGGTCCCTCTCCTACAATGAGCAGTTCTTC.

This rearrangement joins TRBV14 to TRBJ2-2; D unresolved. CDR3 length: 16 amino acids. Germline-derived CDR1 and CDR2 are SGHDN and FVKESK. Trimming left V 3 bases short and J 2 bases short, with 13 bases between. The CDR3, as DNA: TGTGCCAGCAGCCACCCTAAGTCACTCAACACCGGGGAGCTGTTTTTT. Protein: CASSHPKSLNTGELFF.

The gene calls are TRBV11-2 and TRBJ2-2, with a tentative D call TRBD2 (5 bases). CDR3 length: 16 residues. Looked up from germline, CDR1 is SGHAT and CDR2 is FQNNGV. Trimming took 4 bases from V and 7 from J, leaving 19 bases between them. The CDR3 nucleotides read TGTGCCAGCAGCTCCCTCTCTACGGGATCGATCGGGGAGCTGTTTTTT. Its translation is CASSSLSTGSIGELFF.

A single count supports this clone. The chain recombines TRBV12-3 or TRBV12-4 with TRBJ2-2; D uncertain. Trimming stripped 1 base from V and 10 bases from J, with 4 bases between. CDR3 length: 11 amino acids. Here the CDR3 DNA reads TGTGCCAGCAGTTTAGGCAAGGAGCTGTTTTTT. Encoded protein: CASSLGKELFF.